This TCR beta chain was recovered during a study of T-cell memory formation after mild COVID-19. In the study overall: Clusters of TCRs were largely donor specific.

One entry per CDR3 protein, called by TCRdb with MiXCR from the 5' RACE reads. The sample contains roughly 400,000 distinct CDR3 sequences, roughly 15% of which appear only once. Germline V gene lookup returns CDR1 SGHRS and CDR2 YFSETQ. CDR3 length equals 14 residues. Trimming removed 3 bases from V and 10 bases from J; junction bases left unmatched: 5. The receptor was isolated from a man between 18 and 35 years old who had mild COVID-19 (a few samples of this study predate the infection). Cell type and time point are not known. The V gene is TRBV5-1, the J gene TRBJ1-6; the match to TRBD1 covers 9 bases. What was sequenced was PBMCs or a T cell subset sorted from them (not recorded which). The CDR3 DNA sequence: TGCGCCAGCAGCTCGGGACAGGGCAGGTCACCCCTCCACTTT. Translating gives CASSSGQGRSPLHF. Drawing the rest from reference TRBV5-1 and TRBJ1-6, the complete variable domain is KAGVTQTPRYLIKTRGQQVTLSCSPISGHRSVSWYQQTPGQGLQFLFEYFSETQRNKGNFPGRFSGRQFSNSRSEMNVSTLELGDSALYLCASSSGQGRSPLHFGNGTRLTVT.